These 10 T cell receptor beta chains share one sample of origin, sequenced in a study of Graves' ophthalmopathy and Graves' hyperthyroidism. RNA transcripts were the template, and TCR beta CDR3 regions were amplified from them. First-round RT-PCR used HTBI primers; second-round multiplex PCR followed. TCRdb recomputed calls from the multiplex PCR reads with MiXCR, one row per CDR3 protein. The sample records some 370,000 distinct CDR3 sequences, about a sixth being singletons. Input material: peripheral blood. The source is an adult woman with stable Graves' hyperthyroidism.

This clonotype has at least ten counts. The gene calls are TRBV7-8 and TRBJ1-1; D perhaps matches TRBD1 (5 bases). Germline CDR1 reads SGHVS; CDR2 reads FQNEAQ. This CDR3 region has 15 residues. V was cut by 2 bases and J by 5 bases, with 15 bases left in between. The chain's CDR3 is CASSLFVRGGTEAFF. The CDR3 nucleotides read TGTGCCAGCAGCTTATTCGTGCGGGGGGGGACTGAAGCTTTCTTT.

Many counts were recorded for this clonotype. V and J are TRBV6-5 and TRBJ1-1; D not certain. Trimming removed 0 bases at V and 2 bases at J, with 10 bases between. Germline loops: CDR1 MNHEY, CDR2 SVGAGI. This CDR3 region has 15 residues. The CDR3 DNA sequence: TGTGCCAGCAGTTACTCGATGCTCGAAAACACTGAAGCTTTCTTT. Residues: CASSYSMLENTEAFF.

Many counts were recorded for this clonotype. This chain uses TRBV30 with TRBJ1-1; TRBD1 matches at 10 bases. J was trimmed by 7 bases and V by 3 bases; bases with no gene match: 5. Per germline, CDR1 GTSNPN and CDR2 SVGIG (reference sequence). This CDR3 has 13 residues. Here the CDR3 reads CAWSRQGAGEAFF. DNA of the CDR3: TGTGCCTGGAGCCGACAGGGGGCTGGTGAAGCTTTCTTT.

In this sample, this clonotype turned up many times. The chain uses TRBV3-1 and TRBJ2-7; D ambiguous. The CDR3 extends over 12 amino acids. V lost 3 bases to trimming and J lost 5 bases, with 8 bases between them. Germline V lookup: CDR1 LGHDT, CDR2 YNNKEL (reference sequence). The CDR3 bases are TGTGCCAGCAGCCATGCGAGCGACGAGCAGTACTTC. Translating gives CASSHASDEQYF.

Remarks on this clonotype: Germline and junction disagree at one end, which may indicate a read error. The chain recombines TRBV6-1 with TRBJ2-4, with 8 bases matching TRBD1. Germline V gene data show CDR1 as MNHNS and CDR2 as SASEGT. The CDR3 covers 18 residues. Here the CDR3 DNA reads TGTGCCAGCAGTCCCGACAGGGGCCATACCCTAGCCAAAAACATTAAGAACTTC. It specifies CASSPDRGHTLAKNIKNF.

Many counts were recorded for this clonotype. V gene TRBV20-1 combines with J gene TRBJ2-5; the match to TRBD2 covers 11 bases. The germline gives CDR1 DFQATT, CDR2 SNEGSKA (reference sequence). The CDR3 spans 18 residues. Trimming took 5 bases from V and 2 from J; bases not matched to a gene: 16. The CDR3: CSAGAGTSGGGRQETQYF. In DNA, the CDR3 is TGCAGTGCTGGAGCCGGGACTAGCGGAGGTGGGAGACAAGAGACCCAGTACTTC.

This clonotype occurred many times. This chain uses TRBV6-7 with TRBJ2-5; either TRBD1 or TRBD2 may fit D (5 bases each). TRBV6-7 is classed as an ORF, of uncertain function. There are 14 residues in the CDR3. Trimming shortened V by 4 bases and J by 2 bases, and 11 bases separated the two germline ends. The CDR3 nucleotides are TGTGCCAGCAGTTTCCAGGGACCTCAAGAGACCCAGTACTTC. Residues: CASSFQGPQETQYF.

Note on this clonotype: At one of its ends the junction is not consistent with the germline gene, which may arise from a read error. The genes are TRBV20-1 and TRBJ2-6, with D unclear. CDR3 length equals 14 residues. Germline CDR1 and CDR2: DFQATT and SNEGSKA (reference sequence). The CDR3 coding sequence is TGCAGTGCTAGGGGATGGTCTGGGTCCAACGTTCTGACTTTC. It yields the protein CSARGWSGSNVLTF.

This clonotype was seen more than once but under ten times. The chain combines TRBV5-1 with TRBJ1-2, with D hard to call. CDR3 length: 16 amino acids. Deletions cut 0 bases from V and 5 bases from J, with 17 bases between. Looked up from germline, CDR1 is SGHRS and CDR2 is YFSETQ. CDR3 protein: CASSLGTRLSAYGYTF. Here the CDR3 DNA reads TGCGCCAGCAGCTTGGGCACGAGGTTATCAGCTTATGGCTACACCTTC. Full variable domain (missing parts from reference TRBV5-1 and TRBJ1-2): KAGVTQTPRYLIKTRGQQVTLSCSPISGHRSVSWYQQTPGQGLQFLFEYFSETQRNKGNFPGRFSGRQFSNSRSEMNVSTLELGDSALYLCASSLGTRLSAYGYTFGSGTRLTVV.

This clonotype was detected many times. J is TRBJ1-5 and V is TRBV6-2 or TRBV6-3, with TRBD1 matching 7 bases. CDR3 length: 15 residues. The V gene's germline CDR1 is MNHEY and CDR2 SVGEGT. With V trimmed by 7 bases and J by 6 bases, 12 bases remained unmatched. CDR3 DNA: TGTGCCAGCAATGAAAACAGGGGTGAAAGTCAGCCCCAGCATTTT. This sequence encodes CASNENRGESQPQHF.